This is a list of T cell receptor beta chains from one sample in a study of T cell responses to AZD1222 COVID-19 vaccine. Produced via immunoSEQ multiplex PCR; TCRdb's table is partial and in-frame only. Of about 130,000 clones listed, roughly 90% are singletons. Source: peripheral blood, taken on day 0 of AZD1222 vaccination. These receptors were collected from an adult in good health. Each CDR3 is given with its conserved first and last residue. The D gene is left open where the match is weak. Size tells how often a clone was seen (once, few, many) or the class of an expanded clone, and some rows leave it out.

abundance	v_gene	j_gene	d_gene	CDR3aa	CDR3nt
NA	TRBV7-9	TRBJ2-7	NA	CASSLDGFSYEQYF	TGTGCCAGCAGCTTAGACGGGTTCTCCTACGAGCAGTACTTC
NA	TRBV4-2	TRBJ2-2	TRBD1	CASSQVRTGVNTGELFF	TGTGCCAGCAGCCAAGTAAGGACAGGGGTGAACACCGGGGAGCTGTTTTTT
NA	TRBV27	TRBJ2-4	TRBD1	CASSGPPTGLKNIQYF	TGTGCCAGCAGTGGACCACCGACAGGGCTGAAAAACATTCAGTACTTC
NA	TRBV6-5	TRBJ1-5	NA	CASATGLGQPQHF	TGTGCCAGCGCCACGGGGTTAGGTCAGCCCCAGCATTTT
NA	TRBV5-1	TRBJ2-3	NA	CASSPPSTDTQYF	TGCGCCAGCAGCCCGCCATCCACAGATACGCAGTATTTT
NA	TRBV11-2	TRBJ1-4	TRBD1	CASSLNRDRVF	TGTGCCAGCAGCTTAAACCGGGACAGGGTTTTT
once	TRBV5-4	TRBJ2-3	NA	CASSFRADTQYF	TGTGCCAGCAGCTTCAGGGCAGATACGCAGTATTTT
NA	TRBV19	TRBJ1-2	TRBD1	CASTLQGATGGYTF	TGTGCCAGTACTCTACAGGGGGCGACAGGGGGCTACACCTTC
NA	TRBV7-3	TRBJ2-3	TRBD1	CASSDRADTQYF	TGTGCCAGCAGCGACAGGGCAGATACGCAGTATTTT
once	TRBV18	TRBJ2-5	NA	CASSGQANQETQYF	TGTGCCAGCTCGGGGCAGGCCAACCAAGAGACCCAGTACTTC
NA	TRBV5-6	TRBJ1-6	TRBD1	CASSLGDRDSSPLHF	TGTGCCAGCAGCTTGGGGGACAGGGATAGTTCACCCCTCCACTTT
NA	TRBV5-6	TRBJ1-4	TRBD1	CASSGRQGSNEKLFF	TGTGCCAGCAGCGGAAGACAGGGGTCGAATGAAAAACTGTTTTTT
NA	TRBV5-1	TRBJ2-1	TRBD2	CASSLELAGALEQFF	TGCGCCAGCAGCTTGGAATTAGCGGGAGCACTTGAGCAGTTCTTC
NA	TRBV24-1	TRBJ2-2	NA	CATSDILGRTGELFF	TGTGCCACCAGTGATATCCTAGGCAGGACCGGGGAGCTGTTTTTT
NA	TRBV19	TRBJ1-4	TRBD1	CASSRLGTGQTNNEKLFF	TGTGCCAGTAGCCGATTGGGGACGGGACAGACCAATAATGAAAAACTGTTTTTT
NA	TRBV7-2	TRBJ1-5	NA	CASSLISGANQPQHF	TGTGCCAGCAGCTTAATTTCCGGGGCCAATCAGCCCCAGCATTTT
NA	TRBV19	TRBJ2-1	NA	CASSWDISNEQFF	TGTGCCAGTAGTTGGGACATTAGCAATGAGCAGTTCTTC
NA	TRBV10-2	TRBJ1-2	NA	CASKGTDSYGYTF	TGCGCCAGCAAGGGAACAGATTCATATGGCTACACCTTC
NA	TRBV19	TRBJ2-1	NA	CASSPIWGLSYNEQFF	TGTGCCAGTAGTCCCATCTGGGGGCTATCCTACAATGAGCAGTTCTTC
NA	TRBV5-4	TRBJ1-2	NA	CASSLAGGRFYSFTF	TGTGCCAGCAGCTTGGCAGGCGGGAGATTTTATTCGTTCACCTTC
NA	TRBV7-2	TRBJ2-1	NA	CARATRGGSSYNEQFF	TGTGCCCGCGCTACGAGGGGTGGGAGCTCCTACAATGAGCAGTTCTTC
NA	TRBV5-6	TRBJ2-7	TRBD1	CASSLVQGAFGYEQYF	TGTGCCAGCAGCTTGGTCCAGGGGGCATTTGGCTACGAGCAGTACTTC
NA	TRBV27	TRBJ2-7	NA	CASSLKAESYEQYF	TGTGCCAGCAGTTTAAAGGCAGAGTCCTACGAGCAGTACTTC
NA	TRBV7-3	TRBJ1-2	NA	CASSLDYSGYGYTF	TGTGCCAGCAGCTTAGATTACAGCGGCTATGGCTACACCTTC
NA	TRBV7-3	TRBJ2-1	NA	CASSLVPYNEQFF	TGTGCCAGCAGCTTAGTACCGTACAATGAGCAGTTCTTC
NA	TRBV27	TRBJ2-5	NA	CASSFLQGGPRLVQETQYF	TGTGCCAGCAGTTTCCTTCAAGGGGGGCCGAGACTAGTACAAGAGACCCAGTACTTC
few	TRBV19	TRBJ1-1	TRBD1	CASSMDRGRALNTEAFF	TGTGCCAGTAGTATGGACAGGGGGCGCGCCCTGAACACTGAAGCTTTCTTT
NA	TRBV5-6	TRBJ2-7	NA	CASSLARYEQYF	TGTGCCAGCAGCTTGGCTAGATACGAGCAGTACTTC
NA	TRBV6-2/TRBV6-3	TRBJ2-7	TRBD2	CASSYSPSGEQYF	TGTGCCAGCAGTTACTCCCCTAGCGGGGAGCAGTACTTC
NA	TRBV7-2	TRBJ2-7	NA	CASSFAGSPEQYF	TGTGCCAGCAGCTTTGCGGGAAGTCCCGAGCAGTACTTC
NA	TRBV28	TRBJ2-7	NA	CASSSAREQYF	TGTGCCAGCAGTTCCGCTCGGGAGCAGTACTTC
NA	TRBV19	TRBJ1-2	NA	CASSSSTNYGYTF	TGTGCCAGTAGCTCATCTACTAACTATGGCTACACCTTC
NA	TRBV11-1	TRBJ2-2	NA	CASSYGPNTGELFF	TGTGCCAGCAGCTATGGGCCTAACACCGGGGAGCTGTTTTTT
NA	TRBV19	TRBJ2-7	TRBD2	CASSAHAGLAETYEQYF	TGTGCCAGTAGCGCCCACGCGGGGCTAGCGGAGACCTACGAGCAGTACTTC
NA	TRBV10-3	TRBJ2-2	NA	CAISDPDSRAGELFF	TGTGCCATCAGTGACCCTGATAGTCGGGCCGGGGAGCTGTTTTTT
NA	TRBV3-1/TRBV3-2	TRBJ2-7	NA	CASSQVGNHEQYF	TGTGCCAGCAGCCAAGTGGGGAATCACGAGCAGTACTTC
NA	TRBV6-4	TRBJ2-1	TRBD2	CASSDEASGRNEQFF	TGTGCCAGCAGTGACGAGGCTAGCGGGAGAAATGAGCAGTTCTTC
NA	TRBV28	TRBJ2-1	TRBD2	CASSLGLADAFLNEQFF	TGTGCCAGCAGCTTAGGGCTAGCGGACGCATTCCTCAATGAGCAGTTCTTC
NA	TRBV3-1/TRBV3-2	TRBJ2-7	NA	CASSQDGGGVIYEQYF	TGTGCCAGCAGCCAAGATGGCGGAGGGGTGATCTACGAGCAGTACTTC
NA	TRBV10-3	TRBJ2-5	NA	CAISGSGQETQYF	TGTGCCATCAGTGGTAGCGGTCAAGAGACCCAGTACTTC
NA	TRBV9	TRBJ1-2	NA	CASSDSIQPGYTF	TGTGCCAGCAGCGACAGTATACAGCCTGGCTACACCTTC
NA	TRBV7-2	TRBJ2-7	NA	CASSPRSARSSYEQYF	TGTGCCAGCAGCCCCCGTTCTGCGAGGAGCTCCTACGAGCAGTACTTC
NA	TRBV5-1	TRBJ2-6	TRBD1	CASSTRQGSSGANVLTF	TGCGCCAGCAGCACCCGACAGGGAAGCTCTGGGGCCAACGTCCTGACTTTC
NA	TRBV6-5	TRBJ2-1	TRBD1	CAIPGGTGVYNEQFF	TGTGCCATCCCGGGAGGGACAGGGGTTTACAATGAGCAGTTCTTC
NA	TRBV19	TRBJ1-6	TRBD1	CASHTGDSPLHF	TGTGCCAGTCATACAGGGGACTCACCCCTCCACTTT